The 7 T cell receptor beta chains below were found in one sample sequenced in a study of human T cells and chemical hapten exposure. TCRdb passed the RACE reads through MiXCR, listing each CDR3 protein once. This sample has roughly 80,000 distinct CDR3 sequences; less than 15% occur once, and the top ten carry 4% to 6%. Time point given: pre-sensitization, week 0. The treatment here: therapeutic diphenylcyclopropenone sensitization with weekly scalp DPC. Sample: whole blood, taken in connection with sensitization to the hapten diphenylcyclopropenone (DPC). The receptors here all came from a woman between 50 and 59 years old with alopecia areata. Some clones in this sample may be carry-over from other donors' samples.

This clonotype was counted between two and nine times. The rearrangement links TRBV24-1 to TRBJ2-1, with D possibly TRBD2 on 6 matching bases. This CDR3 is 23 amino acids long. V was clipped by 1 base and J by 0 bases, with 30 bases between them. From germline, CDR1 is KGHDR and CDR2 SFDVKD. The DNA of the CDR3 is TGTGCCACCAGTGATTTTCGCCCAAGGCCGGATCGGAACGGGAGAAGCTCCTACAATGAGCAGTTCTTC. It yields the protein CATSDFRPRPDRNGRSSYNEQFF.

The table lists this clonotype with a few counts. The chain combines TRBV28 with TRBJ1-4; possibly TRBD1 for D (6 bases). Germline V lookup: CDR1 MDHEN, CDR2 SYDVKM. There are 13 residues in the CDR3. Trimming pared 5 bases from V and 8 bases from J, leaving 12 bases between. The CDR3 DNA reads as TGTGCCAGCAGTGACAGGCTGGTGGAAAAACTGTTTTTT. Encoded protein: CASSDRLVEKLFF.

The sample holds many counts of this clonotype. The chain couples TRBV4-3 to TRBJ2-5; a weak D match, TRBD2 (7 bases). Trimming removed 0 bases at V and 2 bases at J, with 13 bases between. This CDR3 has 16 residues. The germline V gene encodes CDR1 LGHNA and CDR2 YSLEER. Written as DNA, the CDR3 is TGCGCCAGCAGCCAAGATCCGGGGGGACATCAAGAGACCCAGTACTTC. This translates into CASSQDPGGHQETQYF.

The chain uses TRBV20-1 and TRBJ2-7; 7 positions match TRBD1. Germline V gives CDR1 DFQATT, CDR2 SNEGSKA (reference sequence). The CDR3 contains 12 residues. The V and J ends lost 3 bases and 3 bases, in that order; junction bases with no gene match: 2. The CDR3 is CSARGQFYEQYF. Here the CDR3 DNA reads TGCAGTGCTAGGGGACAGTTCTACGAGCAGTACTTC.

Ten or more counts support this clonotype. V usage is TRBV12-3 or TRBV12-4 and J usage is TRBJ1-2; D is unresolved. The CDR3 contains 11 residues. With 5 bases removed from V and 8 bases from J, the gap between germline ends came to 9 bases. CDR3 loop: CASSVERGYTF. In DNA form, the CDR3 reads TGTGCCAGCAGTGTGGAGAGGGGCTACACCTTC.

V usage is TRBV28 and J usage is TRBJ1-5, with D hard to call. The CDR3 has 15 amino acids. Germline V gives CDR1 MDHEN, CDR2 SYDVKM. V dropped 5 bases and J dropped 6 bases, with 17 bases sitting between them. The CDR3 reads CASSPSDVVGQPQHF. In nucleotides, the CDR3 is TGTGCCAGCAGTCCTTCGGACGTAGTGGGTCAGCCCCAGCATTTT.

This clonotype was observed a few times. The rearrangement links TRBV7-2 to TRBJ2-3; D possibly corresponds to TRBD2 (6 bases). V gave up 7 bases and J gave up 1 base, with 21 bases separating them. This CDR3 region has 17 residues. Germline V gives CDR1 SGHTA, CDR2 FQGNSA. The CDR3 region is CASMQRRGTSGTDTQYF. The DNA for the CDR3 is TGTGCCAGCATGCAACGGCGCGGGACCTCGGGCACAGATACGCAGTATTTT. The complete variable domain, with remaining parts taken from reference TRBV7-2 and TRBJ2-3, reads GAGVSQSPSNKVTEKGKDVELRCDPISGHTALYWYRQSLGQGLEFLIYFQGNSAPDKSGLPSDRFSAERTGGSVSTLTIQRTQQEDSAVYLCASMQRRGTSGTDTQYFGPGTRLTVL.